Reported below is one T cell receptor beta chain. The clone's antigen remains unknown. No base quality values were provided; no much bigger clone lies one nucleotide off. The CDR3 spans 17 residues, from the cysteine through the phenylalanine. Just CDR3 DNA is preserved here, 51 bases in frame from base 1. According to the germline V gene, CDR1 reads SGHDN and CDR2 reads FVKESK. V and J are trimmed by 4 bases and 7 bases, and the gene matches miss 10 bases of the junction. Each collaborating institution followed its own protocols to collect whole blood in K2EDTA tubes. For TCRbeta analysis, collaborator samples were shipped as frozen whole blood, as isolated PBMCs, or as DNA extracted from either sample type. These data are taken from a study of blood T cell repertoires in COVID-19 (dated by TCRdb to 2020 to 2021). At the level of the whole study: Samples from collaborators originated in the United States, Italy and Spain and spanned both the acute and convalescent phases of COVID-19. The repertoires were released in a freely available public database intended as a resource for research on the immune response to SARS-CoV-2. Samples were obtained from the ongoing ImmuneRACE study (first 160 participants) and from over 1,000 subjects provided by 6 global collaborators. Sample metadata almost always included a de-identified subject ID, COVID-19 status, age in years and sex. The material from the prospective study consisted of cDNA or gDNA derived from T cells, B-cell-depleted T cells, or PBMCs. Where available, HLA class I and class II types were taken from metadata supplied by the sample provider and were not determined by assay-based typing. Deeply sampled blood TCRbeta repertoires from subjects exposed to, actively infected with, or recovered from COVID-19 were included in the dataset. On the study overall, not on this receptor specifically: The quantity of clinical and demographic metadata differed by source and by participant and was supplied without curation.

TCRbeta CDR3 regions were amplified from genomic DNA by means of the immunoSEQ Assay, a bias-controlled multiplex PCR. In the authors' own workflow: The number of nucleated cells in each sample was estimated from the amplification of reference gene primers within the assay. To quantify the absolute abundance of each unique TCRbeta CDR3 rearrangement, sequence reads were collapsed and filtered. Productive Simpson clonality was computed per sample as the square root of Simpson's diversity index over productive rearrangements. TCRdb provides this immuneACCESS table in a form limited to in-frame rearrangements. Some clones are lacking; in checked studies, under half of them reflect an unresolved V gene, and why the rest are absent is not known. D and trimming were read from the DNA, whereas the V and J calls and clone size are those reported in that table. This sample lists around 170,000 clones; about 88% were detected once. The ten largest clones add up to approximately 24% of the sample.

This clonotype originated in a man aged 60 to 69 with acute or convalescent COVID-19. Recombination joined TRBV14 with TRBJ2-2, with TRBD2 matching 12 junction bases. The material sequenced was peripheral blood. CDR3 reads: CASSRNLLAGGYGELFF. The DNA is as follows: TGTGCCAGCAGCCGGAACCTGCTAGCGGGAGGGTACGGGGAGCTGTTTTTT.